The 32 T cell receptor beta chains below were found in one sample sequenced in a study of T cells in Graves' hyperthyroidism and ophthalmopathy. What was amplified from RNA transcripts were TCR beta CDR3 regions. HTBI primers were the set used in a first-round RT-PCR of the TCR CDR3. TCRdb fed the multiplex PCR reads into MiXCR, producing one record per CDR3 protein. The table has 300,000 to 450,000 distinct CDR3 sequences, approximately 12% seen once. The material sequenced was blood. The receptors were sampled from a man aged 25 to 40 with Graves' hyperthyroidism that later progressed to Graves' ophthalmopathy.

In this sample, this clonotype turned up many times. In DNA, the CDR3 is TGCGCCAGCAGCCGCGACCCTCAAGAGACCCAGTACTTC. This codes for CASSRDPQETQYF. This rearrangement joins TRBV5-1 to TRBJ2-5; no clear D. The ends were cut back, 4 bases at V and 2 bases at J, with 9 bases in the middle. The germline V gene has CDR1 SGHRS and CDR2 YFSETQ. This CDR3 comprises 13 residues.

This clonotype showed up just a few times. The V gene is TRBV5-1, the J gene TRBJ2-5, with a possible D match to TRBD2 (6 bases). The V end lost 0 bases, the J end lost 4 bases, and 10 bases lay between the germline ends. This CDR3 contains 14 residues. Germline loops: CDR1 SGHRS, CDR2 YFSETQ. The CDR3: CASSLGGVTETQYF. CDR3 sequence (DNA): TGCGCCAGCAGCTTGGGCGGGGTTACAGAGACCCAGTACTTC.

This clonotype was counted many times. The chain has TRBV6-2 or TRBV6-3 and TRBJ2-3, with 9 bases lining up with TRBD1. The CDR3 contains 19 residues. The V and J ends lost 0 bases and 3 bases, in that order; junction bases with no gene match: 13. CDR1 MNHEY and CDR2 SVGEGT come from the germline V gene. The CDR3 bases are TGTGCCAGCAGTTACTCGATCACAGGGGGCGATTTGGGAACAGATACGCAGTATTTT. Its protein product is CASSYSITGGDLGTDTQYF.

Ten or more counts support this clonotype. The CDR3 DNA follows: TGTGCCAGCAGCTTCGGACTACACTCCGAGCAGTACTTC. It translates to CASSFGLHSEQYF. The V call is TRBV11-2, the J call TRBJ2-7, with D perhaps matching TRBD2 (6 bases). This CDR3 has 13 amino acids. From germline, CDR1 is SGHAT and CDR2 FQNNGV. Trimming took 3 bases from V and 6 from J, leaving 12 bases between them.

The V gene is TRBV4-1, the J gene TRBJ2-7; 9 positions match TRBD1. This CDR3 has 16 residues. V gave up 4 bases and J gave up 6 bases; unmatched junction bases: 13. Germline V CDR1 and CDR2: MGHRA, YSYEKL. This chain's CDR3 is CASSPKPRDRVSEQYF. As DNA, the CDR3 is TGCGCCAGCAGCCCCAAGCCCCGGGACAGGGTCTCCGAGCAGTACTTC.

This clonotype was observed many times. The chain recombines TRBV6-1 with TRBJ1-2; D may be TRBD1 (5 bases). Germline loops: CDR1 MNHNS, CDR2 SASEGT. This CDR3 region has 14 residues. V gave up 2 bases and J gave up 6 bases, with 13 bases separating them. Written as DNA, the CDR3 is TGTGCCAGCAGTGAACATGTCAGGGAACATGGCTACACCTTC. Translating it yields CASSEHVREHGYTF.

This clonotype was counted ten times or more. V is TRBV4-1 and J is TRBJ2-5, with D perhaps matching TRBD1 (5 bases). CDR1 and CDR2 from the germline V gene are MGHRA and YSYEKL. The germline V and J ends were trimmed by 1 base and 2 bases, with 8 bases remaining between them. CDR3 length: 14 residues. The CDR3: CASSQVSGQETQYF. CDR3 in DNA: TGCGCCAGCAGCCAAGTGTCAGGGCAAGAGACCCAGTACTTC.

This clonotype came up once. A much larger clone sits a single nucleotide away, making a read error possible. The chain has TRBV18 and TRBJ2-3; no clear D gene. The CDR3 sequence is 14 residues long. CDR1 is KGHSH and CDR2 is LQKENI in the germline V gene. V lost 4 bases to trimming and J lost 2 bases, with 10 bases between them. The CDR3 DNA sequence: TGTGCCAGCTCACGCTGGGCGCCCACAGATACGCAGTATTTT. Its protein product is CASSRWAPTDTQYF.

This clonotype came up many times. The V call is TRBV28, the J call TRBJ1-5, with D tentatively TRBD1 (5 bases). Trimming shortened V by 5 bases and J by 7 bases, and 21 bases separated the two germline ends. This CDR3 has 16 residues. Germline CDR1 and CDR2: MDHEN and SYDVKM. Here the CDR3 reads CASSPPRGPRLQPQHF. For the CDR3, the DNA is TGTGCCAGCAGTCCCCCGCGGGGCCCACGACTCCAGCCCCAGCATTTT.

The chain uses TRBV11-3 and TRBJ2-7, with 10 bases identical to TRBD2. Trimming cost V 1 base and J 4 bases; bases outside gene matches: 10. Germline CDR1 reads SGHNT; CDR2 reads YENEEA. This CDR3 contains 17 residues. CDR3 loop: CASSLAVGASGGYEQYF. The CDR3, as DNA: TGTGCCAGCAGCTTAGCGGTCGGCGCTAGCGGGGGTTACGAGCAGTACTTC.

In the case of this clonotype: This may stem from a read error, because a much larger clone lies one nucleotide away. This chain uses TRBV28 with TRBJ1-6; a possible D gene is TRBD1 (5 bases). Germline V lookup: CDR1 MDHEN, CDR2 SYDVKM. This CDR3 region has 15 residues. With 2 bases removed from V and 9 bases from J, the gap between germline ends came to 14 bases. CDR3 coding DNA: TGTGCCAGCAGTTTAGGCGACGGGGCGTTTTCACCCCTCCACTTT. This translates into CASSLGDGAFSPLHF.

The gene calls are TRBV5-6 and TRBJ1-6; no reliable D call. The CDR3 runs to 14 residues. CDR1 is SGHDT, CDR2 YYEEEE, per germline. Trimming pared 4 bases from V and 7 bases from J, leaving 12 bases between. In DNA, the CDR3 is TGTGCCAGCAGCCTACCTATGATCAATTCACCCCTCCACTTT. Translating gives CASSLPMINSPLHF.

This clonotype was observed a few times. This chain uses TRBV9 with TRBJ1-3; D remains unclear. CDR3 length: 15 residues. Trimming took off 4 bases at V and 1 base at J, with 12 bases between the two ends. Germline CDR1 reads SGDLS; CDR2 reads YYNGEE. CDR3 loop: CASSPYLLSGNTIYF. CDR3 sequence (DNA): TGTGCCAGCAGCCCTTACTTACTATCTGGAAACACCATATATTTT.

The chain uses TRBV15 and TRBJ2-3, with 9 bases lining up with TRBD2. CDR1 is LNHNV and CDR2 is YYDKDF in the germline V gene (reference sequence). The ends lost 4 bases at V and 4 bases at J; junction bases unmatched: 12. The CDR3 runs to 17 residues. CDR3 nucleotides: TGTGCCACCAGCACGGAGGAGCGGGGGGACCTCGCAGATACGCAGTATTTT. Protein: CATSTEERGDLADTQYF. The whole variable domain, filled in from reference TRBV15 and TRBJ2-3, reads DAMVIQNPRYQVTQFGKPVTLSCSQTLNHNVMYWYQQKSSQAPKLLFHYYDKDFNNEADTPDNFQSRRPNTSFCFLDIRSPGLGDTAMYLCATSTEERGDLADTQYFGPGTRLTVL.

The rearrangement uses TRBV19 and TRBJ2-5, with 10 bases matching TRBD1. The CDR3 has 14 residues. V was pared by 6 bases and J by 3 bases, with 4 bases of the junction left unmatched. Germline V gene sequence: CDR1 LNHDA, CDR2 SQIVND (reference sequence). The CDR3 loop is CASRRGTGEETQYF. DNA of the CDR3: TGTGCCAGTAGGAGAGGGACAGGGGAAGAGACCCAGTACTTC.

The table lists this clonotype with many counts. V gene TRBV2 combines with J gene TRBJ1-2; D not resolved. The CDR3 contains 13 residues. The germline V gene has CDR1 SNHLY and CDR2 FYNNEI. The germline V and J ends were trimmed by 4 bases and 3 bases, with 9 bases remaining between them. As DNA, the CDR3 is TGTGCCAGCAGTGGGCAGTTGGACTATGGCTACACCTTC. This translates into CASSGQLDYGYTF.

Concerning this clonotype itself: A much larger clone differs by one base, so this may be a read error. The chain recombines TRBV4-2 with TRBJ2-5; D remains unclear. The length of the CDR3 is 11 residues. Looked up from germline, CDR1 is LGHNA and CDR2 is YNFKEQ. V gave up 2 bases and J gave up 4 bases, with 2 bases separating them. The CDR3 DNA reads TGTGCCAGCAGCCAATCAGAGACCCAGTACTTC. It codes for CASSQSETQYF.

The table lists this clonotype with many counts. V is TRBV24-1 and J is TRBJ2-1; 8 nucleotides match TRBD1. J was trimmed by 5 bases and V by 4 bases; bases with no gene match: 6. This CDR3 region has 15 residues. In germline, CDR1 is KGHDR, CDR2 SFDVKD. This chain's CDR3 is CATSDRGRGNNEQFF. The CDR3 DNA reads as TGTGCCACCAGTGACAGGGGGCGTGGGAACAATGAGCAGTTCTTC.

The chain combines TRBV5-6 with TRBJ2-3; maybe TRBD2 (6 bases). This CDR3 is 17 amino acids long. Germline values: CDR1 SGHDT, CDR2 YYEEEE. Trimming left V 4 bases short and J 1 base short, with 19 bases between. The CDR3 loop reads CASSPLSWIAGTDTQYF. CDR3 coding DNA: TGTGCCAGCAGCCCCCTCTCTTGGATAGCGGGCACAGATACGCAGTATTTT.

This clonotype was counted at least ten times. The CDR3 DNA follows: TGTGCCACCAGTGACCCGAACGGCGGCTATGGCTACACCTTC. This encodes CATSDPNGGYGYTF. V is TRBV24-1 and J is TRBJ1-2; no clear D gene. Germline V lookup: CDR1 KGHDR, CDR2 SFDVKD. V was clipped by 4 bases and J by 4 bases, with 12 bases between them. This CDR3 contains 14 residues.

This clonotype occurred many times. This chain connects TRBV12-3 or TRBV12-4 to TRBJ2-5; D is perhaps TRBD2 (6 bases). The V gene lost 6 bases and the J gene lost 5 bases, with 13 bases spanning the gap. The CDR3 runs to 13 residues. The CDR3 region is CASRSSARETQYF. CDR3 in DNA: TGTGCCAGCAGGTCTAGCGCGAGGGAGACCCAGTACTTC.

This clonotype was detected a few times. This CDR3 reads CASSPLPGQGVSTGELFF. CDR3 DNA sequence: TGTGCCAGCAGCCCCCTACCAGGACAGGGGGTTTCAACCGGGGAGCTGTTTTTT. The gene calls are TRBV3-1 and TRBJ2-2; 10 bases fit TRBD1. CDR1 is LGHDT, CDR2 YNNKEL, per germline (reference sequence). The J segment lost 5 bases and the V segment lost 4 bases, leaving 13 bases of the junction unmatched. The CDR3 totals 18 residues. Complete variable domain (other parts from reference TRBV3-1 and TRBJ2-2): DTAVSQTPKYLVTQMGNDKSIKCEQNLGHDTMYWYKQDSKKFLKIMFSYNNKELIINETVPNRFSPKSPDKAHLNLHINSLELGDSAVYFCASSPLPGQGVSTGELFFGEGSRLTVL.

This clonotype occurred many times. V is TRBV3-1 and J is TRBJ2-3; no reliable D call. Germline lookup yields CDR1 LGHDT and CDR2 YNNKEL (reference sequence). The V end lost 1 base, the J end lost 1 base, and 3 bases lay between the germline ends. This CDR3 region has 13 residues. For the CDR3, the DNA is TGTGCCAGCAGCCAAGTCGGCACAGATACGCAGTATTTT. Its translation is CASSQVGTDTQYF.

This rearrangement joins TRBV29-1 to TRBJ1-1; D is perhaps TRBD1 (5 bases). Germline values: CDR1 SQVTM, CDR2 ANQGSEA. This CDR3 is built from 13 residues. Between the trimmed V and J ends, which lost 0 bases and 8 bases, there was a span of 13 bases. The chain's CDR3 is CSVEDRVGEEAFF. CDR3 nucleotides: TGCAGCGTTGAAGACAGGGTAGGAGAAGAAGCTTTCTTT.

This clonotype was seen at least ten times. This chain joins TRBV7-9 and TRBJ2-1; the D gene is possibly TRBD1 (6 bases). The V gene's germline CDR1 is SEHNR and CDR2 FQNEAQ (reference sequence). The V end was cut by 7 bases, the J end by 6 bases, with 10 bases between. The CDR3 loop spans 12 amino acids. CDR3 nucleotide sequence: TGTGCCAGCAAGGCCAGGGGCAATGAGCAGTTCTTC. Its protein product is CASKARGNEQFF.

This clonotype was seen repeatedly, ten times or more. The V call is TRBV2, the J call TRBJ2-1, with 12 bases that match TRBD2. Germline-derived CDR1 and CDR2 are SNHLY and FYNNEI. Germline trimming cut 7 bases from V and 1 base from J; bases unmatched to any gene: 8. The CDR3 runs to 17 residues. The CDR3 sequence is CASIRTSGVTSYNEQFF. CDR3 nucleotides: TGTGCCAGCATTCGGACTAGCGGGGTAACATCCTACAATGAGCAGTTCTTC.

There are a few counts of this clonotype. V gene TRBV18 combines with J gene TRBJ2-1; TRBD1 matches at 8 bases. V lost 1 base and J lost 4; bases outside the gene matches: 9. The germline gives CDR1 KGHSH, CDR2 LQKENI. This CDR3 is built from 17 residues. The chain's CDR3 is CASSPHAGQGLYNEQFF. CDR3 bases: TGTGCCAGCTCACCACACGCCGGACAGGGTCTTTACAATGAGCAGTTCTTC.

The CDR3 sequence is CASSQPGGLGPLAYEQYF. CDR3 in DNA: TGTGCCAGCAGCCAACCGGGAGGGCTGGGCCCCTTAGCCTACGAGCAGTACTTC. The rearrangement links TRBV7-9 to TRBJ2-7; TRBD2 aligns across 8 bases. In germline, CDR1 is SEHNR, CDR2 FQNEAQ (reference sequence). This CDR3 has 18 amino acids. V dropped 5 bases and J dropped 2; count of bases not matched to a gene: 17.

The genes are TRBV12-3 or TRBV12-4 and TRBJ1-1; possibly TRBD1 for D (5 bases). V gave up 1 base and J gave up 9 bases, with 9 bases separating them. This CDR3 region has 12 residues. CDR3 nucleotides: TGTGCCAGCAGTTTAGGACAGTACCAAGCTTTCTTT. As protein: CASSLGQYQAFF.

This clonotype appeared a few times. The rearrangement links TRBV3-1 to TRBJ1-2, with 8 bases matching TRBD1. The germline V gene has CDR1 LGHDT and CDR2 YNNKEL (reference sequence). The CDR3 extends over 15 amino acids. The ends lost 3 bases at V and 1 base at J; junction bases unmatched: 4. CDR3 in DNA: TGTGCCAGCAGCCACCAGGGGGCGCATAACTATGGCTACACCTTC. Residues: CASSHQGAHNYGYTF.

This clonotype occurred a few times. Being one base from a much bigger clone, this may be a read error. The CDR3 loop reads CASSQTGGSYGQYF. The CDR3 DNA reads as TGTGCCAGCAGCCAGACAGGGGGCAGCTACGGGCAGTACTTC. The chain is built from TRBV6-2 or TRBV6-3 and TRBJ2-7, with 10 bases matching TRBD1. Germline values: CDR1 MNHEY, CDR2 SVGEGT. The CDR3 has 14 residues.

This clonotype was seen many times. The CDR3 loop reads CASSRDGAEGYTF. In DNA, the CDR3 is TGCGCCAGCAGCCGGGACGGTGCGGAGGGCTACACCTTC. V gene TRBV5-1 combines with J gene TRBJ1-2; weak D call: TRBD1 (5 bases). Germline V lookup: CDR1 SGHRS, CDR2 YFSETQ. V was clipped by 4 bases and J by 8 bases, with 15 bases between them. This CDR3 is 13 amino acids long.